These 20 T cell receptor beta chains came from one sample sequenced in a study of T cells in Graves' hyperthyroidism and ophthalmopathy. Amplified regions were TCR beta CDR3 sequences from RNA transcripts. The study used the HTBI primer set for a first-round RT-PCR of the TCR CDR3. TCRdb passed the multiplex PCR reads through MiXCR, listing each CDR3 protein once. The data hold about 500,000 distinct CDR3 sequences, with roughly a sixth observed a single time. Sequencing input: blood. All receptors come from a woman aged 25 to 45 with Graves' ophthalmopathy.

This clonotype appeared a few times. V gene TRBV27 combines with J gene TRBJ1-3, with D perhaps matching TRBD1 (5 bases). Trimming took off 6 bases at V and 0 bases at J, with 15 bases between the two ends. The germline V gene encodes CDR1 MNHEY and CDR2 SMNVEV (reference sequence). This CDR3 contains 16 residues. As DNA, the CDR3 is TGTGCCAGCAGCTGCCACAGGATCTACTCTGGAAACACCATATATTTT. It encodes CASSCHRIYSGNTIYF.

V usage is TRBV5-1 and J usage is TRBJ2-3, with 10 bases identical to TRBD1. Germline V CDR1 and CDR2: SGHRS, YFSETQ. The CDR3 consists of 14 residues. V was pared by 4 bases and J by 6 bases, with 5 bases of the junction left unmatched. The chain's CDR3 is CASSKGTGEDTQYF. For the CDR3, the DNA is TGCGCCAGCAGCAAGGGGACAGGGGAGGATACGCAGTATTTT.

The table lists this clonotype with many counts. V usage is TRBV2 and J usage is TRBJ1-2; D remains unclear. The CDR3 runs to 15 residues. The germline V gene has CDR1 SNHLY and CDR2 FYNNEI. V lost 2 bases and J 3 bases, leaving 13 bases between the germline ends. CDR3 protein: CASSEFPGQDYGYTF. The CDR3 DNA is TGTGCCAGCAGTGAATTTCCGGGCCAAGACTATGGCTACACCTTC.

Remarks on this clonotype: Being one base from a much bigger clone, this may be a read error. The rearrangement uses TRBV3-1 and TRBJ2-3; 9 bases fit TRBD2. V trimming: 4 bases; J trimming: 8 bases; junction bases outside the gene matches: 1. CDR3 length: 12 residues. In germline, CDR1 is LGHDT, CDR2 YNNKEL (reference sequence). CDR3 coding DNA: TGTGCCAGCAGCCGAGCGGGAGGTACGCAGTATTTT. This translates into CASSRAGGTQYF.

This clonotype was seen repeatedly, ten times or more. The V gene is TRBV20-1, the J gene TRBJ2-3, with 9 bases lining up with TRBD2. Per the germline V gene, CDR1 is DFQATT and CDR2 is SNEGSKA (reference sequence). CDR3 length: 15 amino acids. With 5 bases clipped from V and 4 bases from J, the junction kept 10 bases outside the gene matches. CDR3 nucleotides: TGCAGTGCTGACGGACTAGCGTTTGGCCCAGATACGCAGTATTTT. It is translated as CSADGLAFGPDTQYF.

This clonotype was seen at least ten times. The chain combines TRBV30 with TRBJ2-2, with D hard to call. The germline V gene has CDR1 GTSNPN and CDR2 SVGIG (reference sequence). Trimming took 0 bases from V and 8 from J, leaving 13 bases between them. This CDR3 spans 14 amino acids. CDR3 residues: CAWSVIPFGGELFF. In DNA, the CDR3 is TGTGCCTGGAGTGTAATCCCTTTCGGGGGGGAGCTGTTTTTT.

The chain uses TRBV19 and TRBJ2-7, with TRBD2 identical over 15 bases. Germline values: CDR1 LNHDA, CDR2 SQIVND (reference sequence). V lost 2 bases, J lost 5 bases, and 4 bases stayed unmatched. CDR3 length: 16 amino acids. CDR3 loop: CASSIRGLAGGHEQYF. In DNA form, the CDR3 reads TGTGCCAGTAGTATACGGGGACTAGCGGGAGGCCACGAGCAGTACTTC.

This clonotype occurred many times. V usage is TRBV7-2 and J usage is TRBJ1-6, with D perhaps TRBD1 (6 bases). The CDR3 loop spans 13 amino acids. Germline V gene data show CDR1 as SGHTA and CDR2 as FQGNSA. V lost 5 bases and J lost 9, with 11 bases in between. In DNA, the CDR3 is TGTGCCAGCAGCCCCGGACAGTTTTCACCCCTCCACTTT. Translated: CASSPGQFSPLHF.

This clonotype was seen a handful of times. The chain employs TRBV28 and TRBJ2-7; TRBD2 agrees at 7 bases. J lost 4 bases, V lost 2 bases, and 2 bases had no gene match. Germline loops: CDR1 MDHEN, CDR2 SYDVKM. The CDR3 sequence is 13 residues long. The CDR3 sequence is CASSLRGLYEQYF. The CDR3 DNA is TGTGCCAGCAGTTTACGGGGACTATACGAGCAGTACTTC. The complete variable domain, with remaining parts taken from reference TRBV28 and TRBJ2-7, reads DVKVTQSSRYLVKRTGEKVFLECVQDMDHENMFWYRQDPGLGLRLIYFSYDVKMKEKGDIPEGYSVSREKKERFSLILESASTNQTSMYLCASSLRGLYEQYFGPGTRLTVT.

The table lists this clonotype with a few counts. The chain uses TRBV12-3 or TRBV12-4 and TRBJ1-4, with D perhaps TRBD1 (6 bases). Trimming stripped 5 bases from V and 8 bases from J, with 15 bases between. The CDR3 has 14 residues. CDR3 sequence (DNA): TGTGCCAGCAGTCGACGGGGGGCTGGAGAAAAACTGTTTTTT. Translated: CASSRRGAGEKLFF.

About this clonotype itself: A much larger clone differs from this one at a single base, so this may be a read error. The chain recombines TRBV12-3 or TRBV12-4 with TRBJ2-7; 8 nucleotides line up with TRBD1. The CDR3 contains 15 residues. DNA of the CDR3: TGTGCCAGCAGTTTAGGCCGATACAGGGGGGACGAGCGGTACTTC. Translated, it gives CASSLGRYRGDERYF.

This clonotype was observed many times. J is TRBJ2-7 and V is TRBV20-1; 8 bases fit TRBD2. The CDR3 is made up of 13 amino acids. Trimming removed 5 bases from V and 0 bases from J; junction bases left unmatched: 3. CDR1 DFQATT and CDR2 SNEGSKA come from the germline V gene (reference sequence). CDR3 in DNA: TGCAGTGCTGATACTAGCGGCTCCTACGAGCAGTACTTC. Translating it yields CSADTSGSYEQYF.

This clonotype was seen a single time. The chain recombines TRBV19 with TRBJ2-2; D might be TRBD1 (7 bases). Trimming shortened V by 6 bases and J by 7 bases, and 21 bases separated the two germline ends. Looked up from germline, CDR1 is LNHDA and CDR2 is SQIVND (reference sequence). This CDR3 contains 16 residues. The CDR3 here is CASSFATGRLVGELFF. CDR3 nucleotide sequence: TGTGCCAGTAGCTTCGCGACAGGGAGGTTAGTCGGGGAGCTGTTTTTT.

Remarks on this clonotype: A much larger clone differs from this one at a single base, so this may be a read error. The genes are TRBV28 and TRBJ1-2; the match to TRBD1 covers 7 bases. The CDR3 runs to 15 residues. The V gene's germline CDR1 is MDHEN and CDR2 SYDVKM. The chain's CDR3 is CASSMGQPAGYSYTF. In DNA form, the CDR3 reads TGTGCCAGCAGTATGGGACAGCCAGCAGGCTATAGCTACACCTTC.

This clonotype occurred many times. This chain connects TRBV12-3 or TRBV12-4 to TRBJ2-7; 10 nucleotides line up with TRBD1. Losses at the gene ends were 5 bases for V and 4 bases for J; bases not matched to a gene: 11. The CDR3 runs to 16 residues. Here the CDR3 DNA reads TGTGCCAGCAGTCCTATGAGACAGGGGGCACCGTACGAGCAGTACTTC. Protein product: CASSPMRQGAPYEQYF.

The rearrangement links TRBV4-1 to TRBJ1-5; 8 bases are shared with TRBD1. Unmatched junction bases numbered 9, after V lost 2 bases and J lost 3 bases. Germline CDR1 reads MGHRA; CDR2 reads YSYEKL. The CDR3 contains 17 residues. DNA for the CDR3: TGCGCCAGCAGCCAATACACTTGGACAGGGACCAATCAGCCCCAGCATTTT. Residues: CASSQYTWTGTNQPQHF.

The V and J genes are TRBV16 and TRBJ2-1, with a tentative D call TRBD1 (5 bases). Germline V gene data show CDR1 as KGHSY and CDR2 as FQNENV. This CDR3 comprises 13 residues. The V and J ends lost 3 bases and 2 bases respectively, with 5 bases between them. The CDR3 region has the DNA TGTGCCAGCAGCCAGACAGCCTACAATGAGCAGTTCTTC. Residues: CASSQTAYNEQFF.

The J gene is TRBJ2-7, the V gene TRBV30; a possible D gene is TRBD1 (5 bases). Trimming pared 3 bases from V and 2 bases from J, leaving 11 bases between. Germline values: CDR1 GTSNPN, CDR2 SVGIG (reference sequence). The CDR3 is 13 residues long. The CDR3 loop is CAWSVGHPYEQYF. The CDR3 DNA is TGTGCCTGGAGCGTGGGGCACCCCTACGAGCAGTACTTC.

The chain carries TRBV20-1 and TRBJ2-1; 7 nucleotides line up with TRBD1. CDR1 is DFQATT and CDR2 is SNEGSKA in the germline V gene (reference sequence). The CDR3 sequence is 13 residues long. V gave up 0 bases and J gave up 12 bases; unmatched junction bases: 8. CDR3 sequence (DNA): TGCAGTGCTAGAGATCAGTCAGGGGGTGGGCAGTTCTTC. Its protein product is CSARDQSGGGQFF.

With respect to this clonotype: This may arise from a read error, as a much more abundant clone is one base away. The V and J genes are TRBV5-6 and TRBJ1-1, with a weak D call TRBD1 (5 bases). CDR3 length: 14 amino acids. Germline CDR1 reads SGHDT; CDR2 reads YYEEEE. The CDR3 sequence is CASSVRGADTEALF. CDR3 DNA: TGTGCCAGCAGCGTGCGAGGGGCCGACACTGAAGCTCTCTTT.